The T cell receptor beta chain under discussion was sequenced for a study of T-cell memory formation after mild COVID-19. Looking at the study overall: Largely donor-specific TCR clusters were found.

TCRdb independently ran MiXCR on the 5' RACE reads; one entry per CDR3 protein. The sample gives approximately 340,000 distinct CDR3 sequences, 10% to 15% of which show up once; around a fifth is in the top ten. Germline assignment: CDR1 SGHVS and CDR2 FNYEAQ. The CDR3 consists of 15 residues. V lost 5 bases and J 5 bases, leaving 19 bases between the germline ends. This chain uses TRBV7-6 with TRBJ2-7, with D possibly TRBD1 on 5 matching bases. This TCR was sampled from a man aged 18 to 29 who had mild COVID-19 (a few samples of this study predate the infection). Cell type and time point are not known. What was sequenced was PBMCs or a T cell subset sorted from them (not recorded which). The CDR3 region is CASSRPPAGFHEQYF. The CDR3 DNA sequence: TGTGCCAGCAGCCGACCACCGGCAGGGTTCCACGAGCAGTACTTC.